This TCR beta chain comes out of a study of T-cell reconstitution after alpha-beta-depleted transplantation in children. Unique molecular identifiers were incorporated into the prepared TCRbeta library. TCRdb ran MiXCR on the PCR reads and lists one entry per CDR3 protein. The sample includes around 440,000 distinct CDR3 sequences, under 20% of them seen just once. This clonotype was counted only a few times. Germline lookup yields CDR1 LGHNA and CDR2 YSLEER. Trimming left V 4 bases short and J 0 bases short, with 25 bases between. The CDR3 length is 19 residues. This sequence was found in a boy younger than two who had a stem cell transplant for Wiskott-Aldrich syndrome, so the T cells may come from the graft donor. The sequencing used PBMCs, mostly from graft donor cells, collected 360 days after TCRalphabeta/CD19-depleted stem cell transplant. This chain connects TRBV4-3 to TRBJ2-7; a possible D gene is TRBD2 (6 bases). CDR3 amino acids: CASSLRASLKSGPSYEQYF. CDR3 bases: TGCGCCAGCAGCCTCCGGGCCAGTCTAAAAAGCGGGCCCTCCTACGAGCAGTACTTC.